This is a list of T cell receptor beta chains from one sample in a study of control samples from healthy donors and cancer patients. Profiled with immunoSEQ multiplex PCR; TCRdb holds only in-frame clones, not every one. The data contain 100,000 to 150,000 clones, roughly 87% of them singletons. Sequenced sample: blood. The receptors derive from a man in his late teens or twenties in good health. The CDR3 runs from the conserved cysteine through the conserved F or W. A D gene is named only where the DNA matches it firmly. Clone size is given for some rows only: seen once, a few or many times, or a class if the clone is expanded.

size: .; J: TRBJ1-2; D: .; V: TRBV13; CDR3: CASSLGRGVAKNGYTF; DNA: TGTGCCAGCAGCTTAGGCCGGGGTGTCGCGAAAAATGGCTACACCTTC
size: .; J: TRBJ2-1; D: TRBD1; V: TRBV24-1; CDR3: CATRSDRYNEQFF; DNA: TGTGCCACCAGATCGGACAGGTACAATGAGCAGTTCTTC
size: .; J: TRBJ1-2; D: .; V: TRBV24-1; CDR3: CATSDFDTNYGYTF; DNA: TGTGCCACCAGTGATTTTGACACAAACTATGGCTACACCTTC
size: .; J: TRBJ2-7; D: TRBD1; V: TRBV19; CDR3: CASSGQGAAGEQYF; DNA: TGTGCCAGTTCCGGACAGGGGGCGGCGGGCGAGCAGTACTTC
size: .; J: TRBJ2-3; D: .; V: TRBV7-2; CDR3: CASSYTLYGATDTQYF; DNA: TGTGCCAGCAGCTATACCCTTTACGGGGCCACAGATACGCAGTATTTT
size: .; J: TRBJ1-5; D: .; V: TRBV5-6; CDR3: CASSWDPDQPQHF; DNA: TGTGCCAGCAGCTGGGACCCCGACCAGCCCCAGCATTTT
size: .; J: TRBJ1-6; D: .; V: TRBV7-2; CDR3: CASSLKGSNSPLHF; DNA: TGTGCCAGCAGCTTAAAGGGATCTAATTCACCCCTCCACTTT
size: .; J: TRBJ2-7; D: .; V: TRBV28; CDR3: CASSPGTPPYEQYF; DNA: TGTGCCAGCAGTCCAGGGACACCTCCCTACGAGCAGTACTTC
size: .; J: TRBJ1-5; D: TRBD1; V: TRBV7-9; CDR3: CASSLLSTGANQPQHF; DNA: TGTGCCAGCAGCTTATTATCGACAGGGGCCAATCAGCCCCAGCATTTT
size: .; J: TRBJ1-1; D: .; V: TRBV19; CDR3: CASRIQGFGNTEAFF; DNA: TGTGCCAGTAGAATACAGGGTTTCGGGAACACTGAAGCTTTCTTT
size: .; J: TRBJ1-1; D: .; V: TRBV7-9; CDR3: CASSFGQGPFF; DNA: TGTGCCAGCAGCTTCGGGCAGGGCCCTTTCTTT
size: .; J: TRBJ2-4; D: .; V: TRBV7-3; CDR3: CASSLNSGESIAKNIQYF; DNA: TGTGCCAGCAGCTTAAATAGCGGCGAGAGCATAGCCAAAAACATTCAGTACTTC
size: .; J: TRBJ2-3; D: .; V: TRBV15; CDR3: CATSRDYTDTQYF; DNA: TGTGCCACCAGCAGAGACTACACAGATACGCAGTATTTT
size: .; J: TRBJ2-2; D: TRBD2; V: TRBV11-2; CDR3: CASSSREAKRENTGELFF; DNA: TGTGCCAGCAGCTCCAGGGAGGCGAAGCGGGAGAACACCGGGGAGCTGTTTTTT
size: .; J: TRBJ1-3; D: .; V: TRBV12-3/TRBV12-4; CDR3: CASSFSNTIYF; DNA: TGTGCCAGCAGTTTCTCGAACACCATATATTTT
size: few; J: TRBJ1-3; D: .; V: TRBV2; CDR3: CASSEEGAGNTIYF; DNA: TGTGCCAGCAGTGAAGAGGGAGCTGGAAACACCATATATTTT
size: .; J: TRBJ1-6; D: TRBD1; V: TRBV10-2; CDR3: CASRENRGIYNSPLHF; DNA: TGCGCCAGCAGGGAGAACAGGGGAATCTATAATTCACCCCTCCACTTT
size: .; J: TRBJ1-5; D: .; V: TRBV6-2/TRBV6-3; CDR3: CASSYSGVYSNQPQHF; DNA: TGTGCCAGCAGTTACTCGGGGGTATATAGCAATCAGCCCCAGCATTTT
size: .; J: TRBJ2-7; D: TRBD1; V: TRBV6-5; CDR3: CASSGTGGFYEQYF; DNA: TGTGCCAGCTCCGGGACAGGGGGCTTCTACGAGCAGTACTTC
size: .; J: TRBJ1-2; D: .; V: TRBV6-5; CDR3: CASSYPGRVGGSYTF; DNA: TGTGCCAGCAGTTACCCGGGACGGGTGGGGGGAAGCTACACCTTC
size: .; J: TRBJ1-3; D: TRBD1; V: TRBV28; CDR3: CASRLQGEPFGNTIYF; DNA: TGTGCCAGCAGGTTACAGGGGGAACCTTTTGGAAACACCATATATTTT
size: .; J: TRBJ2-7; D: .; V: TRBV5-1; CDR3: CASSVLRPEDEQYF; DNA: TGCGCCAGCAGCGTTCTCCGCCCCGAGGACGAGCAGTACTTC
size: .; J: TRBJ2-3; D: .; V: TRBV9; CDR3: CASSVAVAASTDTQYF; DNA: TGTGCCAGCAGCGTAGCCGTAGCGGCTAGCACAGATACGCAGTATTTT
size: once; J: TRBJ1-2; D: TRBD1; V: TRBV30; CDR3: CAWSLSTGSGYGYTF; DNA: TGTGCCTGGAGTCTGTCGACAGGGTCTGGGTATGGCTACACCTTC
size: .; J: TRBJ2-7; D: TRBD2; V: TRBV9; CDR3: CASSSTSGSSYEQYF; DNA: TGTGCCAGCAGCTCTACTAGCGGGTCCTCCTACGAGCAGTACTTC
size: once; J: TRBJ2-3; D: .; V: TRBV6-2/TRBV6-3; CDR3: CASSRIPPRDTQYF; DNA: TGTGCCAGCAGTCGAATCCCCCCTCGGGATACGCAGTATTTT
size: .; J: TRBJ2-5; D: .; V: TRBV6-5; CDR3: CASSYSLGGLAQYF; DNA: TGTGCCAGCAGTTACTCGTTGGGGGGCCTGGCCCAGTACTTC
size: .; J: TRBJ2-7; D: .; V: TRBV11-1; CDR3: CASSLGAGTGYEQYF; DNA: TGTGCCAGCAGCTTAGGGGCAGGAACGGGCTACGAGCAGTACTTC
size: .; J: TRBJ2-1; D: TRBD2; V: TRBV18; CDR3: CASSPWEREPPDEQFF; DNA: TGTGCCAGCTCACCATGGGAGCGGGAACCCCCCGATGAGCAGTTCTTC
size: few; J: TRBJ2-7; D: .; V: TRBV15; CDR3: CATSRQKTTNYEQYF; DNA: TGTGCCACCAGCCGCCAGAAAACCACAAACTACGAGCAGTACTTC
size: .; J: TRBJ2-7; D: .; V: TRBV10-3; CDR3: CAISRGGGRDYEQYF; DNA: TGTGCCATCAGTAGAGGTGGCGGCAGGGACTACGAGCAGTACTTC
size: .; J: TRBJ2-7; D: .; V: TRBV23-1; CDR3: CASGPWAPTHEQYF; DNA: TGCGCCAGCGGGCCGTGGGCCCCCACCCACGAGCAGTACTTC
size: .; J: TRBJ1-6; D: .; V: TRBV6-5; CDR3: CASSYLGFGSPLHF; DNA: TGTGCCAGCAGTTACTTGGGTTTTGGTTCACCCCTCCACTTT
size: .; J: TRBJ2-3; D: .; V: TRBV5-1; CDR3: CASSFQGGRTDTQYF; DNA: TGCGCCAGCAGCTTCCAGGGGGGCCGCACAGATACGCAGTATTTT
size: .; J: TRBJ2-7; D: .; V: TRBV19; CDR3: CASSGVSYEQYF; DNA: TGTGCCAGTAGCGGGGTCTCCTACGAGCAGTACTTC
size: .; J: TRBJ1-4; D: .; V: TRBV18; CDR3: CASSPTSGEKLFF; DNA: TGTGCCAGCTCACCGACCTCGGGAGAAAAACTGTTTTTT
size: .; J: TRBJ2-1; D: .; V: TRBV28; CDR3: CASTPVGRHNEQFF; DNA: TGTGCCAGCACCCCCGTGGGCAGGCACAATGAGCAGTTCTTC
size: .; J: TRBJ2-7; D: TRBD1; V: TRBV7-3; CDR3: CASSPTGGWYEQYF; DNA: TGTGCCAGCAGCCCGACAGGGGGGTGGTACGAGCAGTACTTC
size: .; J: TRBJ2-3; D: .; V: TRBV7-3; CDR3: CASSLTRNTDTQYF; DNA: TGTGCCAGCAGCTTAACGAGGAACACAGATACGCAGTATTTT
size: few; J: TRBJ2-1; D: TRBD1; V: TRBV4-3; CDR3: CASSQETGGYNEQFF; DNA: TGCGCCAGCAGCCAAGAGACAGGGGGCTACAATGAGCAGTTCTTC
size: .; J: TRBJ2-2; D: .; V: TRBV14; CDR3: CASSRGGNTGELFF; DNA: TGTGCCAGCAGCCGTGGTGGGAACACCGGGGAGCTGTTTTTT
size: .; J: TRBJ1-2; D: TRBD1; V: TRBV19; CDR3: CASRGTAGGYTF; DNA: TGTGCCAGTAGAGGGACAGCGGGAGGCTACACCTTC
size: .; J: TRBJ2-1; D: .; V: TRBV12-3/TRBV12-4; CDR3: CASSLAARLFF; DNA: TGTGCCAGCAGTTTAGCAGCTAGGCTGTTCTTC
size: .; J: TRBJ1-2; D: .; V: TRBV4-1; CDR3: CASSTPGRSRKESNYGYTF; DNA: TGCGCCAGCAGCACACCGGGACGCAGTAGGAAAGAGTCTAACTATGGCTACACCTTC
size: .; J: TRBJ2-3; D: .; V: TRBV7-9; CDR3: CASSFSGISTDTQYF; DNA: TGTGCCAGCAGTTTTAGCGGTATTAGCACAGATACGCAGTATTTT
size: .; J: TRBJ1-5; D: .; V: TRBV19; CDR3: CASNVEQTSNQPQHF; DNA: TGTGCCAGTAACGTCGAACAGACTAGCAATCAGCCCCAGCATTTT
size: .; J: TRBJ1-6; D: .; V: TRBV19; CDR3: CASSMYGPLHF; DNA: TGTGCCAGTAGTATGTACGGTCCCCTCCACTTT
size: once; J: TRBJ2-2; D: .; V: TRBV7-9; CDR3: CASSLGQVNTGELFF; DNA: TGTGCCAGCAGCTTAGGGCAGGTGAACACCGGGGAGCTGTTTTTT